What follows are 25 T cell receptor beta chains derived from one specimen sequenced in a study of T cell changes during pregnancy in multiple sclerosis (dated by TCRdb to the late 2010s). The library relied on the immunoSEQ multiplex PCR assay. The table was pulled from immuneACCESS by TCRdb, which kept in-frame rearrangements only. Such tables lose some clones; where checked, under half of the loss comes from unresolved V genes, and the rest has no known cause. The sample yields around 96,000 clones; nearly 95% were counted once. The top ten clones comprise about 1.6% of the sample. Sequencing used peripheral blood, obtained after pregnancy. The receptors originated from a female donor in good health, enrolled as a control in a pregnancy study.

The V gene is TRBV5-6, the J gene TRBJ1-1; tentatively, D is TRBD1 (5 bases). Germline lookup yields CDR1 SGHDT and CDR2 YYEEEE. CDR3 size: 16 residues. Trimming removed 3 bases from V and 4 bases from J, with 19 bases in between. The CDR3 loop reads CASSWDQGGGTTEAFF. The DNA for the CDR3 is TGTGCCAGCAGCTGGGATCAGGGAGGTGGGACCACTGAAGCTTTCTTT.

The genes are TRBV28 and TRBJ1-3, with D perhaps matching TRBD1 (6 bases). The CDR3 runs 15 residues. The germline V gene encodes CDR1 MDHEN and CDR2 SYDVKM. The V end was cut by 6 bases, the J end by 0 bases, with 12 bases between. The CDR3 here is CASRDRPYSGNTIYF. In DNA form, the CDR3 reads TGTGCCAGCAGGGACAGACCCTACTCTGGAAACACCATATATTTT.

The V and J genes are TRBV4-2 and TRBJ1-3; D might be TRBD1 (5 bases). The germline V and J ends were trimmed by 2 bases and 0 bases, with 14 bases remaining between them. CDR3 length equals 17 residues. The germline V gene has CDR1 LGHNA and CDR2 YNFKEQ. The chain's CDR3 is CASSQRDAGYSGNTIYF. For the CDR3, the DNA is TGTGCCAGCAGCCAACGAGATGCAGGGTACTCTGGAAACACCATATATTTT.

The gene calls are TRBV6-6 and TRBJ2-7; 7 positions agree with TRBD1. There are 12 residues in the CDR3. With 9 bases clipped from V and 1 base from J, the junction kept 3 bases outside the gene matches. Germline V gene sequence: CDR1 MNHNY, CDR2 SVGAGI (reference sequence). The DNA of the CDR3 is TGTGCCAGTAGACAGGGTTCCTACGAGCAGTACTTC. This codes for CASRQGSYEQYF.

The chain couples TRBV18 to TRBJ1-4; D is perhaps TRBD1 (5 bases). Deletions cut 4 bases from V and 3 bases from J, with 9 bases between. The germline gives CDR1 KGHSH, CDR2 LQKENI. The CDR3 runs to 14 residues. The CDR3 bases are TGTGCCAGCTCACGCGGGACCGCTAATGAAAAACTGTTTTTT. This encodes CASSRGTANEKLFF.

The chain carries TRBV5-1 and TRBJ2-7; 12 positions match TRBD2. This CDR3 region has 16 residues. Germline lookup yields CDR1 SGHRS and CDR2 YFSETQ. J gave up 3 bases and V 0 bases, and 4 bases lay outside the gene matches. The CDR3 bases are TGCGCCAGCAGCTTGGGGACTAGCGGGATTTTCTACGAGCAGTACTTC. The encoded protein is CASSLGTSGIFYEQYF.

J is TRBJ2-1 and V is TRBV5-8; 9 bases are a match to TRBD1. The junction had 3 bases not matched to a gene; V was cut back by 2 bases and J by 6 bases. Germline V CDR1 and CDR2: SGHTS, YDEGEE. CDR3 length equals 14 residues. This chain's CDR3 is CASSLDRGTNEQFF. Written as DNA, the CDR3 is TGTGCCAGCAGCTTAGACAGGGGGACCAATGAGCAGTTCTTC.

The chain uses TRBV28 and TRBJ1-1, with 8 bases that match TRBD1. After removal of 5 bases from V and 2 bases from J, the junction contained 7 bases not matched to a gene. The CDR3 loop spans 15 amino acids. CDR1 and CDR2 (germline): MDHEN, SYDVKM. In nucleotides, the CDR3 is TGTGCCAGCAGTCCCCGGACAGGGCTTAACACTGAAGCTTTCTTT. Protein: CASSPRTGLNTEAFF.

CDR3 residues: CSAAGNTEAFF. The CDR3, as DNA: TGCAGTGCTGCAGGGAACACTGAAGCTTTCTTT. The chain joins TRBV20-1 to TRBJ1-1; D ambiguous. The germline gives CDR1 DFQATT, CDR2 SNEGSKA (reference sequence). CDR3 size: 11 residues. V lost 5 bases, J lost 1 base, and 5 bases lay in between.

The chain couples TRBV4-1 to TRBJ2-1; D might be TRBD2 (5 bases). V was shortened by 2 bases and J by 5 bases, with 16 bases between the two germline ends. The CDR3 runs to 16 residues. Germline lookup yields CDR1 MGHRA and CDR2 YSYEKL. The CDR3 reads CASSQKGLDYHNEQFF. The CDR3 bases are TGCGCCAGCAGCCAAAAAGGGCTCGACTACCACAATGAGCAGTTCTTC.

Written as DNA, the CDR3 is TGTGCCAGCAGCGTAGGTTCGGCGGGAGTGGGTGAGCAGTACTTC. It yields the protein CASSVGSAGVGEQYF. V gene TRBV9 combines with J gene TRBJ2-7, with 7 nucleotides matching TRBD2. CDR3 length equals 15 residues. From germline, CDR1 is SGDLS and CDR2 YYNGEE. V lost 0 bases, J lost 7 bases, and 10 bases stayed unmatched.

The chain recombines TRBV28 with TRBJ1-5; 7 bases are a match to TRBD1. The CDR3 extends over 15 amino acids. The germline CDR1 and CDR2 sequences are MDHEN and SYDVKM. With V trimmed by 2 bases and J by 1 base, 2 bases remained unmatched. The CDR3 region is CASSLGTASNQPQHF. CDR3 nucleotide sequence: TGTGCCAGCAGTTTAGGGACAGCGAGCAATCAGCCCCAGCATTTT. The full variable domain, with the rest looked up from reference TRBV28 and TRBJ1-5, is DVKVTQSSRYLVKRTGEKVFLECVQDMDHENMFWYRQDPGLGLRLIYFSYDVKMKEKGDIPEGYSVSREKKERFSLILESASTNQTSMYLCASSLGTASNQPQHFGDGTRLSIL.

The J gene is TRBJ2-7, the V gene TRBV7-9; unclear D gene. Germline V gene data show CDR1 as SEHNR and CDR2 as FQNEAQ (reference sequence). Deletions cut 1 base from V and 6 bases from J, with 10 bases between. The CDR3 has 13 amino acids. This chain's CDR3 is CASSLGPELEQYF. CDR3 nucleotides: TGTGCCAGCAGCTTAGGACCGGAGCTCGAGCAGTACTTC. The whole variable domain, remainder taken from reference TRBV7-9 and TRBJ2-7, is DTGVSQNPRHKITKRGQNVTFRCDPISEHNRLYWYRQTLGQGPEFLTYFQNEAQLEKSRLLSDRFSAERPKGSFSTLEIQRTEQGDSAMYLCASSLGPELEQYFGPGTRLTVT.

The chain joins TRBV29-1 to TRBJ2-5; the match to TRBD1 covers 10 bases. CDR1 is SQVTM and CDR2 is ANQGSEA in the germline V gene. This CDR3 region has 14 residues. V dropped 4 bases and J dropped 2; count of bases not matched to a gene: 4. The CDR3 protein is CSVVLGQGQETQYF. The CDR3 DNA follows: TGCAGCGTTGTATTGGGACAGGGGCAAGAGACCCAGTACTTC.

DNA for the CDR3: TGTGCCACCCGACAGGGGAACACAGATACGCAGTATTTT. Amino acid sequence: CATRQGNTDTQYF. This chain links TRBV27 with TRBJ2-3, with 8 bases matching TRBD1. Germline assignment: CDR1 MNHEY and CDR2 SMNVEV (reference sequence). V dropped 10 bases and J dropped 2; count of bases not matched to a gene: 5. The CDR3 is made up of 13 amino acids.

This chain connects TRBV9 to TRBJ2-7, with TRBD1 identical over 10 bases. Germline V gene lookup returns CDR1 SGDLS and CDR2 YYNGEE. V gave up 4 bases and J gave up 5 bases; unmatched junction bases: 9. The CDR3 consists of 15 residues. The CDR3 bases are TGTGCCAGCAGCCCGAGGGGGACAGGGGTGGACGAGCAGTACTTC. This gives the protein CASSPRGTGVDEQYF.

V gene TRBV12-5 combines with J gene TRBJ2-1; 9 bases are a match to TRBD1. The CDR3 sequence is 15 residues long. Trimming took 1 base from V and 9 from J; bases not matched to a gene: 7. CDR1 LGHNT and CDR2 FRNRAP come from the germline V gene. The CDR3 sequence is CASGLDTGGKGEQFF. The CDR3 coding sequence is TGTGCTAGTGGTTTGGATACAGGGGGCAAGGGTGAGCAGTTCTTC.

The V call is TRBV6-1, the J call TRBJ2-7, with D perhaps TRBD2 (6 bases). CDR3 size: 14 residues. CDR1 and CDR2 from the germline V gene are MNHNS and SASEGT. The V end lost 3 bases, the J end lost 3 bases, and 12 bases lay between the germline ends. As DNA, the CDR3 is TGTGCCAGCAGTGAGGGACTTAGTTTCTACGAGCAGTACTTC. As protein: CASSEGLSFYEQYF.

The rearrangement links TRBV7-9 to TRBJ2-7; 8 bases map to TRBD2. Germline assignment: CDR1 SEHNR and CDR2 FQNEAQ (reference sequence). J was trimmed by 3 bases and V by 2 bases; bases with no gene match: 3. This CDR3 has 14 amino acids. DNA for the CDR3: TGTGCCAGCAGCTTAACTAGCGGAGGCTACGAGCAGTACTTC. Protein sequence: CASSLTSGGYEQYF.

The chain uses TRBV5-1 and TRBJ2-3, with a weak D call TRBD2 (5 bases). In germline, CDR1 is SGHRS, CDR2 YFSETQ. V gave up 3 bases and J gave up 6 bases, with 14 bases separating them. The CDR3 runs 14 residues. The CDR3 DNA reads TGCGCCAGCAGCTGGACCGGAGGTCTGGATACGCAGTATTTT. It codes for CASSWTGGLDTQYF.

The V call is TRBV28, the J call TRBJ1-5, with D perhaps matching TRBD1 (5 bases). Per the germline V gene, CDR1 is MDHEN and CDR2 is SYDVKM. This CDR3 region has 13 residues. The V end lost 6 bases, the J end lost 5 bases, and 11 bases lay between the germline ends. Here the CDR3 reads CASREGADQPQHF. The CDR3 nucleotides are TGTGCCAGCAGAGAAGGGGCTGATCAGCCCCAGCATTTT.

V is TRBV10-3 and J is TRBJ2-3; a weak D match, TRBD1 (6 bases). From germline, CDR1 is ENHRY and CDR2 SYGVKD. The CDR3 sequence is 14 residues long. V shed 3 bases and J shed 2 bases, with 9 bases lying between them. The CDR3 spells CAISEGQNTDTQYF. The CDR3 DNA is TGTGCCATCAGTGAAGGACAGAACACAGATACGCAGTATTTT.

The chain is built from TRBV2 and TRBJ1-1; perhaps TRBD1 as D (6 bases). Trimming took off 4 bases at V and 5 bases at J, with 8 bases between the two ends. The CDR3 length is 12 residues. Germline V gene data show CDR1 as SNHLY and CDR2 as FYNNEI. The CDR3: CASSVGATEAFF. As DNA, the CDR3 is TGTGCCAGCAGTGTGGGGGCAACTGAAGCTTTCTTT.

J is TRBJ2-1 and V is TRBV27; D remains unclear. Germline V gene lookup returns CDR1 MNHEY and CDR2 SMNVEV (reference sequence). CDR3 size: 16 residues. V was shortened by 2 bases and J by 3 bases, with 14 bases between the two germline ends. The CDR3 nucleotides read TGTGCCAGCAGTTTAATCAGGCTCTCCCTCTACAATGAGCAGTTCTTC. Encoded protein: CASSLIRLSLYNEQFF.

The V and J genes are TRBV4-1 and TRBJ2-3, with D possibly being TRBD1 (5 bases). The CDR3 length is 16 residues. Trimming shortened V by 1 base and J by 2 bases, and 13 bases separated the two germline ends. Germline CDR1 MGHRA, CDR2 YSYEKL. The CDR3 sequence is CASSQVTGTPTDTQYF. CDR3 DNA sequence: TGCGCCAGCAGCCAAGTAACAGGTACCCCCACAGATACGCAGTATTTT.